The 24 T cell receptor beta chains reported below all come from one sample, sequenced in a study of memory CD4+ T cells and cytomegalovirus serostatus. Libraries were prepared by immunoSEQ multiplex PCR; TCRdb keeps only in-frame clonotypes and omits some of them. This table holds approximately 61,000 clones, around 82% found once. The sort gate was single viable CD3+CD4+CD8-CD45RO+ cells for memory CD4+ T cells. Sequenced sample: memory CD4+ T cells from blood. The receptors derive from an adult in good health and CMV-seronegative. Some clones in this sample may be carry-over from other donors' samples.

Turning to this clone: In the same sample, other DNA sequences code for this CDR3. The chain employs TRBV7-2 and TRBJ1-1; 8 bases are a match to TRBD1. The CDR3 runs to 15 residues. J gave up 5 bases and V 1 base, and 6 bases lay outside the gene matches. Germline V gene sequence: CDR1 SGHTA, CDR2 FQGNSA. The CDR3 is CASSLGDRRGTEAFF. The CDR3 nucleotides are TGTGCCAGCAGCTTAGGGGACAGGAGGGGGACTGAAGCTTTCTTT.

This clone was seen more than once but under ten times. The chain is built from TRBV5-1 and TRBJ2-1; D unclear. V lost 0 bases and J lost 9, with 13 bases in between. The germline gives CDR1 SGHRS, CDR2 YFSETQ. The CDR3 totals 14 residues. In DNA, the CDR3 is TGCGCCAGCAGCTTGGAACGTCCCCCAACTGAGCAGTTCTTC. Encoded protein: CASSLERPPTEQFF.

The chain carries TRBV5-1 and TRBJ1-4; 7 nucleotides agree with TRBD1. J lost 4 bases, V lost 4 bases, and 7 bases had no gene match. Germline CDR1 reads SGHRS; CDR2 reads YFSETQ. There are 15 residues in the CDR3. CDR3 protein: CASSRTGHLNEKLFF. The CDR3 DNA reads as TGCGCCAGCAGCCGGACAGGTCACCTTAATGAAAAACTGTTTTTT.

V is TRBV27 and J is TRBJ2-7, with 11 bases matching TRBD1. Germline V gene sequence: CDR1 MNHEY, CDR2 SMNVEV (reference sequence). The V and J ends lost 8 bases and 3 bases, in that order; junction bases with no gene match: 6. The CDR3 sequence is 14 residues long. The CDR3 sequence: CASGQGAIGYEQYF. The CDR3 DNA reads TGTGCCAGCGGACAGGGGGCGATTGGCTACGAGCAGTACTTC.

This rearrangement joins TRBV5-4 to TRBJ1-6, with D possibly matching TRBD1 (5 bases). The V gene's germline CDR1 is SGHNT and CDR2 YYREEE (reference sequence). The CDR3 runs to 14 residues. Trimming stripped 1 base from V and 10 bases from J, with 12 bases between. The CDR3 DNA sequence: TGTGCCAGCAGCTTGCAAGGGGTTAGCTCACCCCTCCACTTT. Protein: CASSLQGVSSPLHF.

The J gene is TRBJ1-3, the V gene TRBV25-1; no clear D. CDR3 size: 12 residues. The V gene's germline CDR1 is MGHDK and CDR2 SYGVNS. V shed 10 bases and J shed 0 bases, with 7 bases lying between them. CDR3 region: CAIKDSGNTIYF. The CDR3 DNA follows: TGTGCCATCAAAGACTCTGGAAACACCATATATTTT.

This clone has just one count. V gene TRBV7-2 combines with J gene TRBJ2-7; 9 positions agree with TRBD1. CDR3 length: 14 amino acids. CDR1 and CDR2 (germline): SGHTA, FQGNSA. V was pared by 8 bases and J by 6 bases, with 11 bases of the junction left unmatched. The CDR3 nucleotides read TGTGCCAGCGGGACAGGGAGTCCACTAACCGAGCAGTACTTC. Translated: CASGTGSPLTEQYF.

This rearrangement joins TRBV7-3 to TRBJ2-7; 8 bases are a match to TRBD2. The CDR3 consists of 15 residues. The trim removed 1 base at V and 1 base at J, leaving 3 bases unmatched. Germline values: CDR1 SGHTA, CDR2 FQGTGA. The CDR3 nucleotides are TGTGCCAGCAGCTTAAACGGGAGGGGGTCCTACGAGCAGTACTTC. Its translation: CASSLNGRGSYEQYF.

This sequence joins TRBV5-1 and TRBJ2-7; D gene uncertain. The V end lost 0 bases, the J end lost 0 bases, and 10 bases lay between the germline ends. Per the germline V gene, CDR1 is SGHRS and CDR2 is YFSETQ. The CDR3 is 15 amino acids. In nucleotides, the CDR3 is TGCGCCAGCAGCTTGGAACTCGGAAGCTCCTACGAGCAGTACTTC. It encodes CASSLELGSSYEQYF.

The CDR3 nucleotides read TGCAGCGTCGGAGGGACAGGGCCGCCACAAGAGACCCAGTACTTC. Translating it yields CSVGGTGPPQETQYF. This chain uses TRBV29-1 with TRBJ2-5, with 9 nucleotides matching TRBD1. CDR3 length equals 15 residues. The V gene end was trimmed by 6 bases and the J gene end by 2 bases; junction bases not matched to a gene: 10. Per the germline V gene, CDR1 is SQVTM and CDR2 is ANQGSEA.

The chain carries TRBV7-2 and TRBJ2-7; D may match TRBD1 or TRBD2 (6 bases each). From germline, CDR1 is SGHTA and CDR2 FQGNSA. There are 17 residues in the CDR3. Between the trimmed V and J ends, which lost 3 bases and 7 bases, there was a span of 25 bases. The CDR3 nucleotides read TGTGCCAGCAGCTTTATGACTGTTCGATTGGGGGGCGGAGAGCAGTACTTC. Its translation is CASSFMTVRLGGGEQYF.

Turning to this clone: This same CDR3 is encoded by further DNA sequences in the sample. The chain recombines TRBV30 with TRBJ1-5; 7 bases map to TRBD1. Germline trimming cut 4 bases from V and 4 bases from J; bases unmatched to any gene: 4. CDR3 length: 13 amino acids. Germline loops: CDR1 GTSNPN, CDR2 SVGIG (reference sequence). CDR3 amino acids: CAWNPGQNQPQHF. In DNA form, the CDR3 reads TGTGCCTGGAACCCGGGACAGAATCAGCCCCAGCATTTT.

The chain has TRBV10-2 and TRBJ1-6; 10 nucleotides align to TRBD1. CDR1 WSHSY and CDR2 SAAADI come from the germline V gene. The CDR3 spans 17 residues. V shed 0 bases, J shed 8 bases, and the junction held 7 bases outside the gene matches. As DNA, the CDR3 is TGCGCCAGCAGTGAGTCCGGGCCGGGACAGGGGCATTCACCCCTCCACTTT. Translation gives CASSESGPGQGHSPLHF.

The rearrangement links TRBV2 to TRBJ1-5; D not certain. Looked up from germline, CDR1 is SNHLY and CDR2 is FYNNEI. The length of the CDR3 is 15 residues. V was pared by 4 bases and J by 2 bases, with 12 bases between. CDR3 in amino acids: CASSVLWAGNQPQHF. CDR3 DNA sequence: TGTGCCAGCAGTGTCTTGTGGGCAGGCAATCAGCCCCAGCATTTT.

The V gene is TRBV12-2, the J gene TRBJ2-2; the table calls TRBD1, which could not be checked here. TRBV12-2 is marked as a pseudogene. This CDR3 region has 17 residues. The CDR3 DNA reads TGTGCAAGTCGCTTAGCTCAGGGGGCGAAGGACACCGGGGAGCTGTTTTTT. Its protein product is CASRLAQGAKDTGELFF.

This chain joins TRBV5-1 and TRBJ1-2; the D gene is possibly TRBD1 (6 bases). Germline CDR1 is SGHRS and CDR2 is YFSETQ. V dropped 0 bases and J dropped 1 base, with 10 bases sitting between them. The CDR3 is 15 residues long. The chain's CDR3 is CASSLGGAHNYGYTF. In DNA, the CDR3 is TGCGCCAGCAGCTTGGGGGGGGCCCATAACTATGGCTACACCTTC. The full variable domain, completed using reference TRBV5-1 and TRBJ1-2, is KAGVTQTPRYLIKTRGQQVTLSCSPISGHRSVSWYQQTPGQGLQFLFEYFSETQRNKGNFPGRFSGRQFSNSRSEMNVSTLELGDSALYLCASSLGGAHNYGYTFGSGTRLTVV.

This clone was observed once. The genes are TRBV18 and TRBJ2-7, with D possibly matching TRBD2 (7 bases). Deletions cut 6 bases from V and 7 bases from J, with 19 bases between. Germline V gives CDR1 KGHSH, CDR2 LQKENI. The CDR3 totals 14 residues. CDR3 bases: TGTGCCAGCTCGCATGAGGGGGGGGCGCGGGAGCAGTACTTC. Residues: CASSHEGGAREQYF. The whole variable domain, remainder taken from reference TRBV18 and TRBJ2-7, is NAGVMQNPRHLVRRRGQEARLRCSPMKGHSHVYWYRQLPEEGLKFMVYLQKENIIDESGMPKERFSAEFPKEGPSILRIQQVVRGDSAAYFCASSHEGGAREQYFGPGTRLTVT.

The chain carries TRBV18 and TRBJ1-1, with D perhaps matching TRBD1 (5 bases). The CDR3 consists of 15 residues. In germline, CDR1 is KGHSH, CDR2 LQKENI. The V end lost 2 bases, the J end lost 2 bases, and 12 bases lay between the germline ends. The CDR3 loop reads CASSPMGPTNTEAFF. The CDR3 region has the DNA TGTGCCAGCTCACCAATGGGACCTACTAACACTGAAGCTTTCTTT.

This clone was counted a few times. This chain joins TRBV30 and TRBJ1-4; no clear D gene. The CDR3 covers 15 residues. Trimming removed 3 bases at V and 8 bases at J, with 19 bases between. The germline gives CDR1 GTSNPN, CDR2 SVGIG (reference sequence). The CDR3 DNA sequence: TGTGCCTGGAGCCCTCCCTCGGTGAATAGAGAAAAACTGTTTTTT. Protein product: CAWSPPSVNREKLFF. The full variable domain, its missing parts supplied by reference TRBV30 and TRBJ1-4, is SQTIHQWPATLVQPVGSPLSLECTVEGTSNPNLYWYRQAAGRGLQLLFYSVGIGQISSEVPQNLSASRPQDRQFILSSKKLLLSDSGFYLCAWSPPSVNREKLFFGSGTQLSVL.

In its sample, this clone was seen a few times. The gene calls are TRBV7-9 and TRBJ1-1; D unresolved. Germline assignment: CDR1 SEHNR and CDR2 FQNEAQ (reference sequence). Trimming cost V 1 base and J 6 bases, with 9 bases left between them. The CDR3 is 13 amino acids. The CDR3 nucleotides read TGTGCCAGCAGCTTAGAAGGGTCCGCTGAAGCTTTCTTT. This encodes CASSLEGSAEAFF. Full variable domain (missing parts from reference TRBV7-9 and TRBJ1-1): DTGVSQNPRHKITKRGQNVTFRCDPISEHNRLYWYRQTLGQGPEFLTYFQNEAQLEKSRLLSDRFSAERPKGSFSTLEIQRTEQGDSAMYLCASSLEGSAEAFFGQGTRLTVV.

CDR3 DNA: TGCGCCAGCGGGACAGGGGGAAGTACTAATGAAAAACTGTTTTTT. Translating gives CASGTGGSTNEKLFF. The chain has TRBV5-1 and TRBJ1-4, with 11 bases that match TRBD1. With 7 bases clipped from V and 2 bases from J, the junction kept 4 bases outside the gene matches. The CDR3 is 15 amino acids. Germline V lookup: CDR1 SGHRS, CDR2 YFSETQ.

V usage is TRBV11-2 and J usage is TRBJ2-3, with 11 bases fitting TRBD1. Looked up from germline, CDR1 is SGHAT and CDR2 is FQNNGV. The CDR3 extends over 15 amino acids. Trimming cost V 3 bases and J 8 bases; bases outside gene matches: 7. CDR3 amino acids: CASSFTGQGVRTQYF. DNA for the CDR3: TGTGCCAGCAGCTTCACGGGACAGGGGGTCCGTACGCAGTATTTT.

The chain is built from TRBV19 and TRBJ2-7; TRBD2 is a possible D gene (5 bases). The CDR3 has 14 amino acids. The V end was cut by 3 bases, the J end by 3 bases, with 12 bases between. Germline V gene data show CDR1 as LNHDA and CDR2 as SQIVND (reference sequence). The CDR3 coding sequence is TGTGCCAGTAGTATCGCTAGCTGGGGCTACGAGCAGTACTTC. As protein: CASSIASWGYEQYF.

Note on this clone: In the same sample, other DNA sequences code for this CDR3. The V gene is TRBV6-5, the J gene TRBJ1-1, with D maybe TRBD1 (5 bases). V lost 2 bases and J 3 bases, leaving 7 bases between the germline ends. CDR1 MNHEY and CDR2 SVGAGI come from the germline V gene. The CDR3 totals 13 residues. The CDR3 nucleotides are TGTGCCAGCAGTTACAGGGGTTACACTGAAGCTTTCTTT. This gives the protein CASSYRGYTEAFF.